This T cell receptor (beta chain) was observed in a study of shared clonotypes between healthy human individuals. Authors' methods: Junction-only sequences without quality scores came from ImmunoSEQ, so filtering differed. The assay was immunoSEQ multiplex PCR, and TCRdb's table has in-frame clones only and misses some. V and J calls and clone size are as listed in that table; D and trimming were resolved from the DNA. The sample contains around 510,000 clones, about 96% of which appear only once. The study, taken as a whole, reports: Generation probabilities of non-shared clonotypes were lower (relative to those shared by all four donors). Only blood underwent sampling, and tissue repertoires likely differ.

Concerning this clone: The antigen is unknown.

The donors, healthy adults who were HIV-negative, had experienced no recent acute infections or vaccinations. This CDR3 contains 13 residues. Germline loops: CDR1 GTSNPN, CDR2 SVGIG (reference sequence). The clonotype originates from a woman between 25 and 40 years old in good health. The sample was naive CD4+ T cells sorted from blood. As for subset: CD45RA+ positively selected. The genes are TRBV30 and TRBJ2-5; a possible D gene is TRBD1 (6 bases). The tail of the sequence fits TRBJ2-7 better, so the J call may be wrong. CDR3 in amino acids: CAWSVTGYYEQYF. The DNA of the CDR3 is TGTGCCTGGAGTGTCACAGGGTACTACGAGCAGTACTTC.